These T cell receptor beta chains were read from a single sample in a study of T cell responses to AZD1222 COVID-19 vaccine. Generated by immunoSEQ multiplex PCR, the TCRdb table keeps only in-frame clones and is missing some. The repertoire holds 150,000 or so clones, with 89% as singletons. This specimen consisted of peripheral blood, obtained on day 0 of AZD1222 vaccination. All receptors derive from an adult in good health. Each CDR3 is given without its conserved first and last residue. D genes are given only for firm matches.

j_call v_call d_call cdr3_aa
TRBJ1-2 TRBV7-9 . ASSWEISGYT
TRBJ1-6 TRBV6-2/TRBV6-3 . ASSYGGTTYNSPLH
TRBJ1-6 TRBV15 . ATSRDLGPNSPLH
TRBJ2-7 TRBV4-2 . ASSQVDGRGPFYEQY
TRBJ1-2 TRBV6-5 . ASSYWSGLGYGYT
TRBJ1-1 TRBV4-2 . ASSQDKGDEAF
TRBJ1-1 TRBV29-1 . SVEREVRDTEAF
TRBJ2-1 TRBV20-1 . SARFGNEQF
TRBJ1-3 TRBV20-1 . SAKGGNTIY
TRBJ2-7 TRBV7-9 TRBD1 ASSLPLGTGAYEQY
TRBJ1-2 TRBV5-4 . ASSAAASGFAYGYT
TRBJ2-7 TRBV5-6 . ASLDGFSYEQY
TRBJ1-1 TRBV18 . ASSPRSGQSLGPLISPEAF
TRBJ1-1 TRBV18 TRBD1 ASSRRDRGNTEAF
TRBJ2-5 TRBV5-1 . ASSPVPGGPETQY
TRBJ1-2 TRBV18 . ASSPDRGLYGYT
TRBJ1-1 TRBV5-8 . ASSLEGSTEAF
TRBJ2-3 TRBV5-1 . ASSLLGGDTQY
TRBJ1-2 TRBV19 . ASSIDPAYGYT